This TCR beta chain was recorded in a study of human T cells and chemical hapten exposure. Study details: Skin of the upper inner arm, around 2 cm by around 2 cm, received 2% DPC for sensitization.

CDR1 and CDR2 (germline): LGHNA, YSLEER. Trimming left V 0 bases short and J 5 bases short, with 5 bases between. The CDR3 is 13 residues long. Time point here: patch test 2, 6 weeks after DPC sensitization. Treatment noted: therapeutic diphenylcyclopropenone sensitization with weekly scalp DPC. Every donor had alopecia and was 18 to 70 years old; all were suitable for DPC. This clonotype was observed many times. TCRdb reprocessed the RACE reads via MiXCR and lists one record per CDR3 protein. The sample comprises some 42,000 distinct CDR3 sequences, about 8.9% of which are singletons, and 15% rests with the top ten.

The clonotype comes from a woman between 40 and 50 years old with alopecia areata. Some clones in this sample may be carry-over from other donors' samples. The sample here was whole blood, taken in connection with sensitization to the hapten diphenylcyclopropenone (DPC). The rearrangement links TRBV4-3 to TRBJ1-5; D is uncertain. The CDR3 DNA follows: TGCGCCAGCAGCCAAGAAGTAGATCAGCCCCAGCATTTT. Amino acids: CASSQEVDQPQHF.